The 23 T cell receptor beta chains below come from one sample, sequenced in a study of shared clonotypes between healthy human individuals. The assay was immunoSEQ multiplex PCR, and TCRdb's table has in-frame clones only and misses some. The data hold 950,000 to 1,100,000 clones, with about 75% observed a single time. What was sequenced was memory CD4+ T cells sorted from blood. Subset given: CD45RA-negative fraction. The receptor set was obtained from a man between 18 and 29 years old in good health.

V and J are TRBV6-1 and TRBJ1-6; unclear D gene. The CDR3 totals 14 residues. From germline, CDR1 is MNHNS and CDR2 SASEGT. V dropped 7 bases and J dropped 8 bases, with 15 bases sitting between them. The CDR3 loop reads CASTLPRHDSPLHF. CDR3 DNA: TGTGCCAGCACCCTGCCCCGACATGATTCACCCCTCCACTTT.

V usage is TRBV5-1 and J usage is TRBJ2-5; 13 bases fit TRBD2. CDR1 and CDR2 (germline): SGHRS, YFSETQ. This CDR3 comprises 17 residues. Losses at the gene ends were 4 bases for V and 5 bases for J; bases not matched to a gene: 11. DNA for the CDR3: TGCGCCAGCAGCCCGACTAGCGGGAGGACCCTCCGGGAGACCCAGTACTTC. Translating it yields CASSPTSGRTLRETQYF.

This rearrangement joins TRBV7-9 to TRBJ1-2, with a tentative D call TRBD1 (6 bases). The V end lost 5 bases, the J end lost 8 bases, and 18 bases lay between the germline ends. The CDR3 loop spans 14 amino acids. The germline V gene has CDR1 SEHNR and CDR2 FQNEAQ (reference sequence). The DNA of the CDR3 is TGTGCCAGCAGCCCAGGGGTGGGGGCGGAAGGCTACACCTTC. It yields the protein CASSPGVGAEGYTF.

This clone was detected a few times. This CDR3 is CAIRNRLEGTDTQYF. The CDR3 nucleotides are TGTGCCATCAGGAACAGACTAGAGGGTACAGATACGCAGTATTTT. The V and J genes are TRBV10-3 and TRBJ2-3; D may be TRBD2 (6 bases). Germline V lookup: CDR1 ENHRY, CDR2 SYGVKD. V gave up 6 bases and J gave up 3 bases, with 16 bases separating them. The CDR3 has 15 residues.

The chain has TRBV29-1 and TRBJ2-1; the D gene is possibly TRBD2 (6 bases). CDR1 is SQVTM and CDR2 is ANQGSEA in the germline V gene. The V and J ends lost 5 bases and 7 bases respectively, with 18 bases between them. CDR3 length: 14 residues. This CDR3 is CSVLGGREVNEQFF. CDR3 DNA sequence: TGCAGCGTTCTTGGAGGCAGGGAGGTAAATGAGCAGTTCTTC.

The chain carries TRBV6-1 and TRBJ2-2; D possibly uses TRBD1 or TRBD2 (5 bases each). This CDR3 has 14 residues. Germline V CDR1 and CDR2: MNHNS, SASEGT. V was shortened by 8 bases and J by 2 bases, with 12 bases between the two germline ends. In DNA form, the CDR3 reads TGTGCCAGCCAACGGGACCTTAACACCGGGGAGCTGTTTTTT. It yields the protein CASQRDLNTGELFF.

The V and J genes are TRBV7-2 and TRBJ2-3; 7 nucleotides line up with TRBD2. Germline V gene lookup returns CDR1 SGHTA and CDR2 FQGNSA. The CDR3 has 16 residues. V lost 3 bases to trimming and J lost 3 bases; unmatched junction nucleotides: 9. This CDR3 is CASSLVGGKTTDTQYF. CDR3 coding DNA: TGTGCCAGCAGCTTGGTGGGGGGGAAAACAACAGATACGCAGTATTTT.

The chain employs TRBV5-1 and TRBJ2-7; 10 bases are shared with TRBD1. Germline loops: CDR1 SGHRS, CDR2 YFSETQ. V lost 2 bases and J lost 4; bases outside the gene matches: 3. The CDR3 extends over 14 amino acids. The CDR3 loop is CASSFAGQGYEQYF. The CDR3 region has the DNA TGCGCCAGCAGCTTTGCGGGACAGGGGTACGAGCAGTACTTC.

The chain links TRBV2 to TRBJ2-7; TRBD1 matches 10 bases. Germline CDR1 is SNHLY and CDR2 is FYNNEI. The CDR3 sequence is 14 residues long. Losses at the gene ends were 6 bases for V and 3 bases for J; bases not matched to a gene: 5. CDR3 coding DNA: TGTGCCAGCAGACTGGGACAGGGGAACTACGAGCAGTACTTC. Translating gives CASRLGQGNYEQYF.

This rearrangement joins TRBV6-1 to TRBJ2-1; D uncertain. CDR3 length: 15 amino acids. V gave up 6 bases and J gave up 8 bases, with 20 bases separating them. Germline CDR1 and CDR2: MNHNS and SASEGT. CDR3 sequence reads: CASRSPEGQFHEQFF. In nucleotides, the CDR3 is TGTGCCAGCAGGAGCCCCGAAGGGCAATTCCATGAGCAGTTCTTC.

The chain has TRBV6-1 and TRBJ2-7; 8 bases are shared with TRBD2. Germline V lookup: CDR1 MNHNS, CDR2 SASEGT. V shed 5 bases, J shed 11 bases, and the junction held 8 bases outside the gene matches. The CDR3 is 12 amino acids. The CDR3 DNA sequence: TGTGCCAGCAGTTCCCCGGGGGGGGTTAAGTACTTC. As protein: CASSSPGGVKYF.

This chain joins TRBV2 and TRBJ1-2; 7 nucleotides line up with TRBD1. The junction had 4 bases not matched to a gene; V was cut back by 2 bases and J by 13 bases. Germline CDR1 reads SNHLY; CDR2 reads FYNNEI. This CDR3 is built from 11 residues. DNA for the CDR3: TGTGCCAGCAGTGAACGACAGGGAAGCACCTTC. Its protein is CASSERQGSTF. The full variable domain, completed using reference TRBV2 and TRBJ1-2, is EPEVTQTPSHQVTQMGQEVILRCVPISNHLYFYWYRQILGQKVEFLVSFYNNEISEKSEIFDDQFSVERPDGSNFTLKIRSTKLEDSAMYFCASSERQGSTFGSGTRLTVV.

Here the CDR3 reads CASSAYVGTGVRGYTF. Here the CDR3 DNA reads TGTGCCAGCAGCGCCTACGTCGGGACAGGGGTTAGGGGCTACACCTTC. The chain links TRBV9 to TRBJ1-2; 10 bases agree with TRBD1. The V gene end was trimmed by 3 bases and the J gene end by 8 bases; junction bases not matched to a gene: 13. The CDR3 covers 16 residues. The germline CDR1 and CDR2 sequences are SGDLS and YYNGEE.

At least ten counts were recorded for this clone. The J gene is TRBJ2-3, the V gene TRBV11-3; 14 positions match TRBD2. Germline V CDR1 and CDR2: SGHNT, YENEEA. This CDR3 has 18 residues. The trim removed 5 bases at V and 1 base at J, leaving 8 bases unmatched. This CDR3 reads CASSPGLAGVGGTDTQYF. The CDR3 nucleotides are TGTGCCAGCAGCCCGGGACTAGCGGGAGTAGGTGGCACAGATACGCAGTATTTT.

This sequence joins TRBV6-5 and TRBJ1-1; D is unresolved. The germline gives CDR1 MNHEY, CDR2 SVGAGI. Trimming stripped 4 bases from V and 1 base from J, with 10 bases between. CDR3 length equals 14 residues. CDR3 sequence: CASSSPDANTEAFF. The CDR3 bases are TGTGCCAGCAGTTCCCCGGACGCGAACACTGAAGCTTTCTTT.

V and J are TRBV30 and TRBJ2-6; TRBD1 matches at 9 bases. This CDR3 has 16 residues. Germline CDR1 and CDR2: GTSNPN and SVGIG (reference sequence). V trimming: 4 bases; J trimming: 4 bases; junction bases outside the gene matches: 8. The DNA of the CDR3 is TGTGCCTGGACGGAATACAGGGGGCTGGGGGCCAACGTCCTGACTTTC. It specifies CAWTEYRGLGANVLTF.

CDR3: CASTIQVSSYNEQFF. CDR3 DNA: TGTGCCAGCACCATACAGGTCAGCTCCTACAATGAGCAGTTCTTC. The chain is built from TRBV6-1 and TRBJ2-1, with TRBD1 as a possible D gene (5 bases). The CDR3 sequence is 15 residues long. Trimming removed 7 bases from V and 0 bases from J, with 13 bases in between. The germline gives CDR1 MNHNS, CDR2 SASEGT.

This clone was seen a handful of times. At the DNA level, this CDR3 is encoded by other sequences in the same sample as well. The gene calls are TRBV30 and TRBJ1-5; D is uncertain. This CDR3 is built from 13 residues. V was trimmed by 1 base and J by 5 bases, leaving 9 bases between them. CDR1 GTSNPN and CDR2 SVGIG come from the germline V gene (reference sequence). The CDR3 bases are TGTGCCTGGAGTGCCTCGGGTGATCAGCCCCAGCATTTT. Translated, it gives CAWSASGDQPQHF.

This clone occurred once. This chain uses TRBV7-2 with TRBJ2-7; 7 positions agree with TRBD1. The CDR3 has 15 amino acids. V was clipped by 1 base and J by 1 base; unmatched bases: 4. CDR1 and CDR2 from the germline V gene are SGHTA and FQGNSA. The CDR3 reads CASSLERGQSYEQYF. The CDR3 DNA sequence: TGTGCCAGCAGCTTAGAGAGGGGGCAATCCTACGAGCAGTACTTC. The full variable domain, in which reference TRBV7-2 and TRBJ2-7 provide the parts outside the CDR3, is GAGVSQSPSNKVTEKGKDVELRCDPISGHTALYWYRQSLGQGLEFLIYFQGNSAPDKSGLPSDRFSAERTGGSVSTLTIQRTQQEDSAVYLCASSLERGQSYEQYFGPGTRLTVT.

The chain is built from TRBV18 and TRBJ1-1; D is undetermined. CDR3 length: 19 amino acids. Trimming removed 3 bases at V and 2 bases at J, with 25 bases between. The germline V gene encodes CDR1 KGHSH and CDR2 LQKENI. For the CDR3, the DNA is TGTGCCAGCTCACCCCCCTTTAGGGTGGTAATGGGTGTAAACACTGAAGCTTTCTTT. Protein: CASSPPFRVVMGVNTEAFF.

This clone was counted ten times or more. CDR3 nucleotides: TGCGCCAGCAGTGATCGGGAGGCGAGCACAGATACGCAGTATTTT. Translated: CASSDREASTDTQYF. The chain employs TRBV10-2 and TRBJ2-3; 7 bases are shared with TRBD2. Trimming took 3 bases from V and 0 from J; bases not matched to a gene: 3. Germline V CDR1 and CDR2: WSHSY, SAAADI. The CDR3 spans 15 residues.

CDR3 region: CSVEGRAYEQYF. In DNA form, the CDR3 reads TGCAGCGTTGAAGGGCGTGCCTACGAGCAGTACTTC. V and J are TRBV29-1 and TRBJ2-7; D gene ambiguous. V lost 1 base to trimming and J lost 2 bases, with 6 bases between them. Germline-derived CDR1 and CDR2 are SQVTM and ANQGSEA. The CDR3 loop spans 12 amino acids.

In its sample, this clone was seen a few times. The rearrangement joins TRBV7-6 to TRBJ1-4; maybe TRBD1 (5 bases). The CDR3 has 14 amino acids. V lost 5 bases and J lost 8, with 15 bases in between. CDR1 is SGHVS and CDR2 is FNYEAQ in the germline V gene. This chain's CDR3 is CASSRGSKGEKLFF. The CDR3 DNA reads TGTGCCAGCAGCCGGGGCTCCAAAGGGGAAAAACTGTTTTTT.